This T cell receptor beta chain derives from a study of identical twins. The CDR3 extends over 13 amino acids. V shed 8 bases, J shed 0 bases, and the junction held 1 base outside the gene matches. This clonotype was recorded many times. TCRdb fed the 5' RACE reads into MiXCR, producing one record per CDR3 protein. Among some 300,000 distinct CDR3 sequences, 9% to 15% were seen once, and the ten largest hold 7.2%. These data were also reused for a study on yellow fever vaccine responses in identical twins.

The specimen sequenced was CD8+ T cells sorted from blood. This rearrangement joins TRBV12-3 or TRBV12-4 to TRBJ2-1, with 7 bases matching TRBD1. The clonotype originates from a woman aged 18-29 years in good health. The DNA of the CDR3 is TGTGCCAGCGGACAGGTCTCCTACAATGAGCAGTTCTTC. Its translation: CASGQVSYNEQFF.